A selection of T cell receptor beta chains follows, all from one sample in a study of shared clonotypes between healthy human individuals. Generated by immunoSEQ multiplex PCR, the TCRdb table keeps only in-frame clones and is missing some. This table holds roughly 1,500,000 clones, roughly 98% found once. Sequencing used naive CD4+ T cells sorted from blood. The receptor set was obtained from a man under 40 in good health. The CDR3 runs from the conserved cysteine through the conserved F or W. Each record gives: clone size, J gene, V gene, D gene, CDR3 protein, CDR3 DNA. D genes are given only for firm matches. Expanded clones get a size class; other rows say once, few or many, or leave the size out.

- | TRBJ2-1 | TRBV6-6 | TRBD2 | CATGGSANNEQFF | TGTGCCACGGGGGGTAGCGCCAACAATGAGCAGTTCTTC
- | TRBJ2-5 | TRBV9 | TRBD1 | CASSAVAGGLETQYF | TGTGCCAGCAGCGCGGTCGCAGGGGGCTTAGAGACCCAGTACTTC
- | TRBJ2-7 | TRBV30 | TRBD2 | CAWSVGRTSGRSYEQYF | TGTGCCTGGAGTGTAGGTCGGACTAGCGGGAGAAGTTACGAGCAGTACTTC
- | TRBJ2-1 | TRBV19 | TRBD2 | CASSKSGTSGRIIHNEQFF | TGTGCCAGTAGCAAATCCGGGACTAGCGGGAGGATAATCCACAATGAGCAGTTCTTC
- | TRBJ2-1 | TRBV19 | TRBD1 | CASSTSRDRRHEQFF | TGTGCCAGTAGTACCTCCCGGGACAGGCGGCATGAGCAGTTCTTC
- | TRBJ2-5 | TRBV7-3 | - | CASSLTGAQETQYF | TGTGCCAGCAGCTTAACAGGGGCCCAAGAGACCCAGTACTTC
- | TRBJ2-7 | TRBV19 | TRBD1 | CASSIVGQGPGYEQYF | TGTGCCAGTAGTATAGTGGGACAGGGTCCGGGATACGAGCAGTACTTC
- | TRBJ2-2 | TRBV29-1 | - | CSVRDWKTGELFF | TGCAGCGTCCGGGACTGGAAGACCGGGGAGCTGTTTTTT
- | TRBJ2-7 | TRBV5-4 | - | CASSLDHTGSYEQYF | TGTGCCAGCAGCTTGGATCACACAGGGAGCTACGAGCAGTACTTC
- | TRBJ2-1 | TRBV4-1 | TRBD2 | CASSLRETSGSRFYNEQFF | TGCGCCAGCAGCTTAAGGGAGACTAGCGGGAGTAGGTTCTACAATGAGCAGTTCTTC
- | TRBJ1-5 | TRBV19 | - | CASSIIRDALSPPQHF | TGTGCCAGTAGTATAATCCGGGACGCACTTAGTCCGCCCCAGCATTTT
- | TRBJ2-1 | TRBV19 | TRBD2 | CASSIGRPLLTSGREQNEQFF | TGTGCCAGTAGTATAGGTCGCCCCCTCCTGACTAGCGGGAGGGAACAGAATGAGCAGTTCTTC
- | TRBJ1-1 | TRBV18 | - | CASSPTVGNVGPEAFF | TGTGCCAGCTCACCAACGGTCGGGAACGTCGGCCCTGAAGCTTTCTTT
- | TRBJ2-5 | TRBV5-5 | TRBD2 | CASSLNSGVQETQYF | TGTGCCAGCAGCTTGAATAGCGGGGTCCAAGAGACCCAGTACTTC
- | TRBJ2-7 | TRBV7-2 | TRBD2 | CASSLGGTSGSFEQYF | TGTGCCAGCAGCTTAGGCGGTACTAGCGGGAGTTTCGAGCAGTACTTC
- | TRBJ1-4 | TRBV27 | - | CASSFNVPGRGEKLFF | TGTGCCAGCAGTTTTAATGTCCCGGGGAGGGGTGAAAAACTGTTTTTT
once | TRBJ2-1 | TRBV2 | - | CASSPDPLMFF | TGTGCCAGCAGCCCCGATCCCCTAATGTTCTTC
- | TRBJ2-5 | TRBV9 | TRBD2 | CASSVGLAGGNQETQYF | TGTGCCAGCAGCGTGGGACTAGCGGGAGGGAACCAAGAGACCCAGTACTTC
once | TRBJ2-3 | TRBV9 | - | CASSADSGGGTDTQYF | TGTGCCAGCAGCGCGGACAGTGGCGGAGGCACAGATACGCAGTATTTT
once | TRBJ2-5 | TRBV5-8 | - | CASGWGMETQYF | TGTGCCAGCGGCTGGGGGATGGAGACCCAGTACTTC
- | TRBJ2-7 | TRBV5-1 | TRBD2 | CASSPRPSSGRVYEQYF | TGCGCCAGCAGCCCCCGGCCTTCTAGCGGGAGGGTCTACGAGCAGTACTTC
- | TRBJ1-4 | TRBV4-2 | - | CASSLIRGDGEKLFF | TGTGCCAGCAGCCTCATACGAGGGGATGGGGAAAAACTGTTTTTT
- | TRBJ2-7 | TRBV5-6 | - | CASSSPGKVGYEQYF | TGTGCCAGCAGCTCCCCAGGGAAAGTAGGCTACGAGCAGTACTTC
- | TRBJ1-2 | TRBV6-5 | - | CASTDWGAGGYTF | TGTGCCAGCACCGACTGGGGGGCGGGTGGCTACACCTTC
- | TRBJ2-3 | TRBV5-1 | - | CASSSAFLSTDTQYF | TGCGCCAGCAGCTCGGCCTTTCTTTCCACAGATACGCAGTATTTT
- | TRBJ1-1 | TRBV7-3 | - | CASSLIGGNFQSTEAFF | TGTGCCAGCAGCTTAATCGGAGGGAATTTTCAGTCCACTGAAGCTTTCTTT
- | TRBJ2-3 | TRBV7-9 | - | CASSLRQGDTQYF | TGTGCCAGCAGCTTACGTCAGGGGGATACGCAGTATTTT
once | TRBJ1-4 | TRBV10-3 | - | CAIRGGGNEKLFF | TGTGCCATCAGAGGTGGGGGTAATGAAAAACTGTTTTTT
once | TRBJ1-5 | TRBV6-6 | - | CASSLLSNQPQHF | TGTGCCAGCAGCCTACTAAGCAATCAGCCCCAGCATTTT
- | TRBJ1-5 | TRBV6-6 | - | CASWPSGGNQPQHF | TGTGCCAGTTGGCCCAGTGGGGGCAATCAGCCCCAGCATTTT
once | TRBJ2-3 | TRBV7-9 | - | CASTPTTDTQYF | TGTGCCAGCACCCCTACCACAGATACGCAGTATTTT